This T cell receptor beta chain was retrieved from a study of cytomegalovirus exposure and HLA in healthy donors. With 60 Vbeta and 13 Jbeta primers, the PCR was carried out. Data came from immunoSEQ multiplex PCR; TCRdb stores just in-frame clones and leaves some out. Of 150,000 or so clones listed, roughly four fifths were seen once; the top ten hold roughly 1.6%. The CDR3 extends over 13 amino acids. Trimming removed 1 base at V and 9 bases at J, with 13 bases between. From germline, CDR1 is GTSNPN and CDR2 SVGIG (reference sequence). The donors comprised healthy bone marrow donors. Sequencing was carried out using PBMCs. The sequence was obtained from a female donor in good health and CMV-seronegative. This chain joins TRBV30 and TRBJ2-1, with TRBD1 as a possible D gene (6 bases). This CDR3 reads CAWSGVTQGEQFF. In nucleotides, the CDR3 is TGTGCCTGGAGTGGGGTAACACAGGGTGAGCAGTTCTTC. Full variable domain (missing parts from reference TRBV30 and TRBJ2-1): SQTIHQWPATLVQPVGSPLSLECTVEGTSNPNLYWYRQAAGRGLQLLFYSVGIGQISSEVPQNLSASRPQDRQFILSSKKLLLSDSGFYLCAWSGVTQGEQFFGPGTRLTVL.